The 32 T cell receptor beta chains reported below all come from one sample, sequenced in a study of T cell responses to AZD1222 COVID-19 vaccine. The data were produced by immunoSEQ multiplex PCR, yet TCRdb's version contains in-frame clones alone and is incomplete. The sample shows 95,000 to 100,000 clones, about 81% of them seen only once. The sample was peripheral blood, taken 28 days after the second AZD1222 dose. The receptors originated from an adult who received the AZD1222 COVID-19 vaccine.

This clone was seen only a few times. The V and J genes are TRBV11-2 and TRBJ2-5; 16 bases agree with TRBD2. V was clipped by 4 bases and J by 5 bases; unmatched bases: 4. The CDR3 totals 16 residues. Germline CDR1 SGHAT, CDR2 FQNNGV. CDR3 protein: CASSSGLAGGRETQYF. CDR3 in DNA: TGTGCCAGCAGCTCGGGACTAGCGGGAGGGAGGGAGACCCAGTACTTC.

The chain couples TRBV11-3 to TRBJ2-7, with unresolved D. This CDR3 contains 13 residues. The V gene lost 2 bases and the J gene lost 1 base, with 6 bases spanning the gap. Germline CDR1 is SGHNT and CDR2 is YENEEA. The CDR3 region has the DNA TGTGCCAGCAGCTTAAGTCGTTCCTACGAGCAGTACTTC. Protein: CASSLSRSYEQYF.

This chain uses TRBV6-5 with TRBJ1-2, with 7 bases identical to TRBD1. Trimming at V came to 5 bases and at J to 13 bases, leaving 19 bases not matched to a gene. This CDR3 region has 15 residues. Germline CDR1 reads MNHEY; CDR2 reads SVGAGI. CDR3 in amino acids: CASSPGQMIALIVTF. The DNA of the CDR3 is TGTGCCAGCAGTCCGGGACAGATGATAGCCCTAATAGTCACCTTC.

V usage is TRBV18 and J usage is TRBJ1-5; D might be TRBD1 (5 bases). V was cut by 0 bases and J by 8 bases, with 17 bases left in between. Germline CDR1 and CDR2: KGHSH and LQKENI. The CDR3 sequence is 16 residues long. CDR3: CASSPPSSSGQKPQHF. DNA of the CDR3: TGTGCCAGCTCACCACCGTCTTCGTCAGGGCAAAAGCCCCAGCATTTT. Filled out from reference TRBV18 and TRBJ1-5, the complete variable domain reads NAGVMQNPRHLVRRRGQEARLRCSPMKGHSHVYWYRQLPEEGLKFMVYLQKENIIDESGMPKERFSAEFPKEGPSILRIQQVVRGDSAAYFCASSPPSSSGQKPQHFGDGTRLSIL.

The CDR3 coding sequence is TGTGCCACGCGGACAGGGGCCTTAGATGATACGCAGTATTTT. Amino acid sequence: CATRTGALDDTQYF. The chain uses TRBV10-3 and TRBJ2-3, with 9 bases fitting TRBD1. In germline, CDR1 is ENHRY, CDR2 SYGVKD. The V segment lost 10 bases and the J segment 6 bases; nucleotides outside the gene matches: 11. This CDR3 contains 14 residues.

This clone is a singleton in its sample. The chain carries TRBV11-3 and TRBJ2-3, with D possibly being TRBD2 (5 bases). CDR1 is SGHNT and CDR2 is YENEEA in the germline V gene. Trimming left V 3 bases short and J 1 base short, with 11 bases between. This CDR3 is 15 amino acids long. The CDR3 DNA follows: TGTGCCAGCAGCTTCCCCGCCGGGGGCACAGATACGCAGTATTTT. Translating gives CASSFPAGGTDTQYF.

V and J are TRBV30 and TRBJ2-2; tentatively, D is TRBD1 or TRBD2 (5 bases each). Germline V CDR1 and CDR2: GTSNPN, SVGIG (reference sequence). The V end was cut by 2 bases, the J end by 2 bases, with 15 bases between. The CDR3 length is 16 residues. CDR3 DNA sequence: TGTGCCTGGAGTTGGGGTCCGGGGACCAACACCGGGGAGCTGTTTTTT. It encodes CAWSWGPGTNTGELFF. The whole variable domain, remainder taken from reference TRBV30 and TRBJ2-2, is SQTIHQWPATLVQPVGSPLSLECTVEGTSNPNLYWYRQAAGRGLQLLFYSVGIGQISSEVPQNLSASRPQDRQFILSSKKLLLSDSGFYLCAWSWGPGTNTGELFFGEGSRLTVL.

CDR3 amino acids: CATSDKGGGSYGYTF. CDR3 in DNA: TGTGCCACCAGTGATAAGGGGGGTGGGAGCTATGGCTACACCTTC. The V call is TRBV24-1, the J call TRBJ1-2, with TRBD1 as a possible D gene (6 bases). The V end was cut by 3 bases, the J end by 4 bases, with 14 bases between. Germline CDR1 and CDR2: KGHDR and SFDVKD. CDR3 length: 15 residues.

This clone was found a few times. This chain uses TRBV4-1 with TRBJ1-2; a possible D gene is TRBD1 (5 bases). With 0 bases removed from V and 4 bases from J, the gap between germline ends came to 9 bases. This CDR3 is built from 14 residues. Per germline, CDR1 MGHRA and CDR2 YSYEKL. The CDR3 DNA reads TGCGCCAGCAGCCAAGAGACAGCACGCTATGGCTACACCTTC. Translation gives CASSQETARYGYTF.

The chain uses TRBV10-3 and TRBJ2-2; D might be TRBD2 (5 bases). The CDR3 covers 13 residues. Trimming removed 2 bases at V and 6 bases at J, with 7 bases between. Germline V lookup: CDR1 ENHRY, CDR2 SYGVKD. The CDR3, as DNA: TGTGCCATCAGTGAGGGGAGTGCCGGGGAGCTGTTTTTT. Protein product: CAISEGSAGELFF.

The J gene is TRBJ1-3, the V gene TRBV2; D not certain. V lost 0 bases and J lost 0, with 9 bases in between. This CDR3 region has 16 residues. Germline lookup yields CDR1 SNHLY and CDR2 FYNNEI. CDR3 region: CASSEALSDSGNTIYF. CDR3 coding DNA: TGTGCCAGCAGTGAAGCGCTGTCGGACTCTGGAAACACCATATATTTT.

The rearrangement joins TRBV10-1 to TRBJ2-1; 7 nucleotides align to TRBD2. V was pared by 9 bases and J by 9 bases, with 8 bases of the junction left unmatched. The CDR3 loop spans 12 amino acids. CDR1 and CDR2 from the germline V gene are WNHNN and SYGVQD (reference sequence). For the CDR3, the DNA is TGCGCCAGGCCCGGACTAGATGGTGAGCAGTTCTTC. It is translated as CARPGLDGEQFF.

The chain couples TRBV27 to TRBJ1-1; the match to TRBD1 covers 7 bases. Germline assignment: CDR1 MNHEY and CDR2 SMNVEV (reference sequence). The CDR3 is 14 amino acids. V was clipped by 4 bases and J by 12 bases; unmatched bases: 14. The CDR3 DNA sequence: TGTGCCAGCAGTTCAATTCACGTAGACAGGGTGTCTTTCTTT. The encoded protein is CASSSIHVDRVSFF.

This chain connects TRBV29-1 to TRBJ2-7, with D possibly being TRBD1 (5 bases). The CDR3 loop spans 14 amino acids. Trimming cost V 0 bases and J 5 bases, with 14 bases left between them. Per the germline V gene, CDR1 is SQVTM and CDR2 is ANQGSEA. This chain's CDR3 is CSVEDDRRGHEQYF. DNA for the CDR3: TGCAGCGTTGAAGATGATCGTAGGGGCCACGAGCAGTACTTC.

Written as DNA, the CDR3 is TGTGCCAGCAGCTTAGCCCCCTCGGGACAGCGCTCCTACAATGAGCAGTTCTTC. This gives the protein CASSLAPSGQRSYNEQFF. The V and J genes are TRBV7-6 and TRBJ2-1, with 7 bases matching TRBD1. This CDR3 is 18 amino acids long. V lost 0 bases, J lost 0 bases, and 8 bases stayed unmatched. CDR1 SGHVS and CDR2 FNYEAQ come from the germline V gene. The whole variable domain, filled in from reference TRBV7-6 and TRBJ2-1, reads GAGVSQSPRYKVTKRGQDVALRCDPISGHVSLYWYRQALGQGPEFLTYFNYEAQQDKSGLPNDRFSAERPEGSISTLTIQRTEQRDSAMYRCASSLAPSGQRSYNEQFFGPGTRLTVL.

The chain employs TRBV7-9 and TRBJ2-3; TRBD2 aligns across 9 bases. This CDR3 region has 16 residues. Germline CDR1 reads SEHNR; CDR2 reads FQNEAQ (reference sequence). V lost 0 bases, J lost 1 base, and 2 bases stayed unmatched. Written as DNA, the CDR3 is TGTGCCAGCAGCTTAGCTAGCGGGGGTGGCACAGATACGCAGTATTTT. It yields the protein CASSLASGGGTDTQYF.

The chain is built from TRBV9 and TRBJ1-4; 7 bases align to TRBD1. The CDR3 is 15 amino acids. After removal of 0 bases from V and 3 bases from J, the junction contained 2 bases not matched to a gene. Germline lookup yields CDR1 SGDLS and CDR2 YYNGEE. CDR3 in amino acids: CASSVEDRPNEKLFF. As DNA, the CDR3 is TGTGCCAGCAGCGTAGAGGACAGGCCTAATGAAAAACTGTTTTTT.

The rearrangement joins TRBV30 to TRBJ1-1; 8 nucleotides align to TRBD1. Per germline, CDR1 GTSNPN and CDR2 SVGIG (reference sequence). The CDR3 sequence is 15 residues long. V lost 2 bases and J lost 0; bases outside the gene matches: 5. Written as DNA, the CDR3 is TGTGCCTGGAGTTCAGGGGGCTCGGTGAACACTGAAGCTTTCTTT. Encoded protein: CAWSSGGSVNTEAFF.

V gene TRBV5-8 combines with J gene TRBJ2-1; TRBD2 agrees at 8 bases. With V trimmed by 4 bases and J by 1 base, 4 bases remained unmatched. The CDR3 extends over 15 amino acids. Germline-derived CDR1 and CDR2 are SGHTS and YDEGEE. CDR3 loop: CASSRSGVSYNEQFF. The DNA for the CDR3 is TGTGCCAGCAGCCGTAGCGGGGTATCCTACAATGAGCAGTTCTTC.

V is TRBV5-1 and J is TRBJ1-2; D remains unclear. Germline-derived CDR1 and CDR2 are SGHRS and YFSETQ. CDR3 length equals 15 residues. V lost 4 bases, J lost 4 bases, and 17 bases lay in between. CDR3: CASSGSGIPSYGYTF. The CDR3, as DNA: TGCGCCAGCAGCGGTTCAGGCATCCCGAGCTATGGCTACACCTTC.

This clone is a singleton in its sample. V gene TRBV4-3 combines with J gene TRBJ1-1; TRBD1 might be the D (6 bases). The length of the CDR3 is 14 residues. The V and J ends lost 1 base and 11 bases respectively, with 17 bases between them. CDR1 LGHNA and CDR2 YSLEER come from the germline V gene. CDR3 nucleotides: TGCGCCAGCAGCCAAGCGGGGGGGCAGGGACCCGCTTTCTTT. It encodes CASSQAGGQGPAFF.

V usage is TRBV3-1 (or the pseudogene TRBV3-2) and J usage is TRBJ2-7, with 7 nucleotides matching TRBD2. The CDR3 is 14 residues long. CDR1 and CDR2 (germline): LGHDT, YNNKEL (reference sequence). V was clipped by 3 bases and J by 3 bases; unmatched bases: 5. CDR3 loop: CASSQRGGSYEQYF. The CDR3 bases are TGTGCCAGCAGCCAGCGAGGCGGGAGCTACGAGCAGTACTTC.

The rearrangement uses TRBV11-2 and TRBJ2-7, with TRBD2 identical over 7 bases. The CDR3 runs 12 residues. J was trimmed by 12 bases and V by 5 bases; bases with no gene match: 10. Germline CDR1 and CDR2: SGHAT and FQNNGV. The CDR3 region is CASSAIARGLYF. CDR3 bases: TGTGCCAGCAGCGCGATCGCGCGGGGGTTGTACTTC.

This clone was observed a few times. This chain uses TRBV27 with TRBJ1-5; D uncertain. With 1 base removed from V and 0 bases from J, the gap between germline ends came to 4 bases. The germline V gene has CDR1 MNHEY and CDR2 SMNVEV (reference sequence). The CDR3 spans 14 residues. The CDR3 DNA reads TGTGCCAGCAGTTTATTTGGTAGCAATCAGCCCCAGCATTTT. The encoded protein is CASSLFGSNQPQHF.

V usage is TRBV6-1 and J usage is TRBJ2-7; D call uncertain. Germline V gives CDR1 MNHNS, CDR2 SASEGT. The CDR3 sequence is 11 residues long. Trimming cost V 3 bases and J 3 bases, with 3 bases left between them. CDR3: CASSESYEQYF. The CDR3 region has the DNA TGTGCCAGCAGTGAGAGCTACGAGCAGTACTTC.

The chain employs TRBV18 and TRBJ2-1; D may be TRBD1 (6 bases). The CDR3 has 13 amino acids. Germline values: CDR1 KGHSH, CDR2 LQKENI. V was pared by 5 bases and J by 12 bases, with 17 bases between. The DNA for the CDR3 is TGTGCCAGCTCAGGGGACATGGTTTTTGGGCAGTTCTTC. This codes for CASSGDMVFGQFF.

Here the CDR3 reads CASTLSRLAGGSPGELFF. The CDR3 DNA reads TGTGCCAGTACCCTAAGCCGGCTAGCGGGAGGTTCGCCCGGGGAGCTGTTTTTT. This chain uses TRBV19 with TRBJ2-2; 11 bases are a match to TRBD2. The CDR3 has 18 amino acids. Germline V CDR1 and CDR2: LNHDA, SQIVND (reference sequence). V trimming: 7 bases; J trimming: 6 bases; junction bases outside the gene matches: 16.

The chain couples TRBV6-5 to TRBJ2-3; 9 nucleotides match TRBD1. After removal of 9 bases from V and 9 bases from J, the junction contained 10 bases not matched to a gene. The CDR3 is made up of 13 amino acids. Germline assignment: CDR1 MNHEY and CDR2 SVGAGI. As DNA, the CDR3 is TGTGCCAGTAGTACCAGGGACAGGGAAACGCAGTATTTT. Amino acids: CASSTRDRETQYF.

The V call is TRBV7-2, the J call TRBJ2-2, with a tentative D call TRBD2 (7 bases). The CDR3 contains 18 residues. V was clipped by 3 bases and J by 5 bases, with 22 bases between them. Germline V CDR1 and CDR2: SGHTA, FQGNSA. CDR3 bases: TGTGCCAGCAGCTTTTTGTTATCGGGGGGCCAGAGAACCGGGGAGCTGTTTTTT. Translation gives CASSFLLSGGQRTGELFF.

The rearrangement uses TRBV6-5 and TRBJ2-5; 9 nucleotides align to TRBD2. The trim removed 5 bases at V and 2 bases at J, leaving 6 bases unmatched. This CDR3 has 15 amino acids. Germline CDR1 MNHEY, CDR2 SVGAGI. The CDR3: CASSRRGGSQETQYF. The DNA for the CDR3 is TGTGCCAGCAGTAGGCGGGGGGGTAGTCAAGAGACCCAGTACTTC.

V gene TRBV10-3 combines with J gene TRBJ2-1; 7 bases line up with TRBD2. The V gene's germline CDR1 is ENHRY and CDR2 SYGVKD. The CDR3 is 13 amino acids. V trimming: 6 bases; J trimming: 6 bases; junction bases outside the gene matches: 5. In DNA form, the CDR3 reads TGTGCCATCAGACTAGCGCTCTCCAATGAGCAGTTCTTC. This codes for CAIRLALSNEQFF.

The rearrangement joins TRBV7-2 to TRBJ2-7, with unresolved D. Germline V gene sequence: CDR1 SGHTA, CDR2 FQGNSA. This CDR3 is 14 amino acids long. V was pared by 2 bases and J by 4 bases, with 12 bases between. This CDR3 is CASSLRRSTYEQYF. CDR3 DNA sequence: TGTGCCAGCAGCTTACGACGTTCGACTTACGAGCAGTACTTC.